This T cell receptor beta chain was obtained from a study of T cell responses to AZD1222 COVID-19 vaccine. The J segment lost 4 bases and the V segment lost 0 bases, leaving 4 bases of the junction unmatched. The CDR3 sequence is 16 residues long. Germline V lookup: CDR1 LNHNV, CDR2 YYDKDF (reference sequence). Profiling relied on immunoSEQ multiplex PCR, and the TCRdb table lists in-frame clones only, not all of them. The table shows around 140,000 clones, with 80% to 90% occurring only once. The material sequenced was peripheral blood, taken on day 0 of AZD1222 vaccination. The chain joins TRBV15 to TRBJ1-5; 9 bases agree with TRBD1. The source is an adult in good health. The CDR3 loop reads CATSRDNRGPNQPQHF. The DNA of the CDR3 is TGTGCCACCAGCAGAGATAACAGGGGGCCTAATCAGCCCCAGCATTTT. The whole variable domain, filled in from reference TRBV15 and TRBJ1-5, reads DAMVIQNPRYQVTQFGKPVTLSCSQTLNHNVMYWYQQKSSQAPKLLFHYYDKDFNNEADTPDNFQSRRPNTSFCFLDIRSPGLGDTAMYLCATSRDNRGPNQPQHFGDGTRLSIL.